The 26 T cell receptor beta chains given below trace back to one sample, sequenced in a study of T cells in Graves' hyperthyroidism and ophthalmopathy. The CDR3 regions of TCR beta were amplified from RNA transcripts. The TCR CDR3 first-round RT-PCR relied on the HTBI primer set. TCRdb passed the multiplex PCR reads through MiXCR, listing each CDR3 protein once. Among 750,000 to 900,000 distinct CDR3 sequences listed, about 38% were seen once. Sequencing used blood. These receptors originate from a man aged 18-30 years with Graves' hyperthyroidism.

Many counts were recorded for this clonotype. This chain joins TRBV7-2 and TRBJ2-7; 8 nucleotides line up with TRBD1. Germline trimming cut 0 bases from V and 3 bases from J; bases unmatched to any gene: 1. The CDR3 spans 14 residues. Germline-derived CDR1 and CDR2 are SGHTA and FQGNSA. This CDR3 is CASSLAGTGYEQYF. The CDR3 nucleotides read TGTGCCAGCAGCTTAGCCGGGACAGGCTACGAGCAGTACTTC.

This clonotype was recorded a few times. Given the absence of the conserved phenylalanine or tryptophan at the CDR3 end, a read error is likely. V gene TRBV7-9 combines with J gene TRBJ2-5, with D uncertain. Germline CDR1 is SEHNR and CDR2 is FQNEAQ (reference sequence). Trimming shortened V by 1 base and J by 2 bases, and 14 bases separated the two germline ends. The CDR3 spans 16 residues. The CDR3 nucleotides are TGTGCCAGCAGCTTAGGTTTCCCTGGTCGTCAAGAGACCCAGTACCTC. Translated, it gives CASSLGFPGRQETQYL.

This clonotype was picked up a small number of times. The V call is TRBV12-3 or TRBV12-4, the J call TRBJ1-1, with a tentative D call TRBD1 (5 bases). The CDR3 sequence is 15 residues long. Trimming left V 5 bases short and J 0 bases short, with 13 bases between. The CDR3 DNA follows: TGTGCCAGCAGTCGGGGACTGCCGATGAACACTGAAGCTTTCTTT. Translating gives CASSRGLPMNTEAFF.

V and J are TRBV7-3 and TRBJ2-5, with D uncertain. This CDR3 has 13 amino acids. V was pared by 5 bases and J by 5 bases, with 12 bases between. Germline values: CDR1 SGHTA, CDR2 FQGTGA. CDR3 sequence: CASSAITGETQYF. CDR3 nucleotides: TGTGCCAGCAGCGCTATCACCGGGGAGACCCAGTACTTC.

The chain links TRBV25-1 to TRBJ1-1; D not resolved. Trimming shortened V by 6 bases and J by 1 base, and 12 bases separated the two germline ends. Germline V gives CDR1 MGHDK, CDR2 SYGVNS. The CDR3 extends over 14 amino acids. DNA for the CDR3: TGTGCCAGCAGCGTCTTAGATGGGAACACTGAAGCTTTCTTT. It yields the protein CASSVLDGNTEAFF.

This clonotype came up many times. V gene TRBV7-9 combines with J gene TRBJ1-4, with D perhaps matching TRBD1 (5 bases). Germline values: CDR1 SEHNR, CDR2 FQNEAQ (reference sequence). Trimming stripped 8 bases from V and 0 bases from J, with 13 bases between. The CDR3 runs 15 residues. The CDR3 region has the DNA TGTGCCAGCGGCACCACCAGGGCAACTAATGAAAAACTGTTTTTT. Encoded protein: CASGTTRATNEKLFF.

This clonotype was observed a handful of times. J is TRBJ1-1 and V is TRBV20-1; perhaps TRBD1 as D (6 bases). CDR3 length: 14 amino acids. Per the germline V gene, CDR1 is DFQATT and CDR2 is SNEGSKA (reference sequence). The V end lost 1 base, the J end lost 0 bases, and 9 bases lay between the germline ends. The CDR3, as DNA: TGCAGTGCTAGAGGGGGGACAATGAACACTGAAGCTTTCTTT. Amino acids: CSARGGTMNTEAFF.

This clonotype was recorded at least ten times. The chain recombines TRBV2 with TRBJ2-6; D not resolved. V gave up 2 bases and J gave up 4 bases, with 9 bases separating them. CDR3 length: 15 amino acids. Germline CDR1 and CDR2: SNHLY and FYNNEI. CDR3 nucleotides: TGTGCCAGCAGTGAAACCCCGGCGGGGGCCAACGTCCTGACTTTC. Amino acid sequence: CASSETPAGANVLTF.

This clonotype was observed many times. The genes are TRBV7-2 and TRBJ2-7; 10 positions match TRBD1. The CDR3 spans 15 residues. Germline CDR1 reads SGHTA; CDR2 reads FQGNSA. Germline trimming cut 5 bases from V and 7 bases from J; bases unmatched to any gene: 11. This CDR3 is CASSASGTGVREQYF. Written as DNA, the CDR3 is TGTGCCAGCAGCGCGTCCGGGACAGGGGTTCGGGAGCAGTACTTC.

The chain's CDR3 is CASSSYSDWYGYTF. The CDR3 DNA sequence: TGTGCCAGCAGCAGTTACAGCGATTGGTATGGCTACACCTTC. The chain combines TRBV11-1 with TRBJ1-2; D gene ambiguous. The CDR3 sequence is 14 residues long. Germline assignment: CDR1 SGHAT and CDR2 FQDESV (reference sequence). The V end was cut by 5 bases, the J end by 5 bases, with 15 bases between.

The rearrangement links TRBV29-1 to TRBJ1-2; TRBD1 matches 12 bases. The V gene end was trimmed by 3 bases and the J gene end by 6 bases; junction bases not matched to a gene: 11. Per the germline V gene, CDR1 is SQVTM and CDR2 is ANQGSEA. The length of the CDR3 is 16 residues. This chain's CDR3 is CSVDMRDRGRLNGYTF. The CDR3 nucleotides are TGCAGCGTTGATATGAGGGACAGGGGGCGTCTAAATGGCTACACCTTC.

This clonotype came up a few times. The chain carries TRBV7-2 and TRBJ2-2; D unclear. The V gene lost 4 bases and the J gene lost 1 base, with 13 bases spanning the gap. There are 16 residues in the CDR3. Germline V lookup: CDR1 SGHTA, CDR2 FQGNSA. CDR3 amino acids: CASSYQLAGNTGELFF. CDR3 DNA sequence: TGTGCCAGCAGCTACCAACTTGCAGGGAACACCGGGGAGCTGTTTTTT. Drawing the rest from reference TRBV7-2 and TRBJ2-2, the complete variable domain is GAGVSQSPSNKVTEKGKDVELRCDPISGHTALYWYRQSLGQGLEFLIYFQGNSAPDKSGLPSDRFSAERTGGSVSTLTIQRTQQEDSAVYLCASSYQLAGNTGELFFGEGSRLTVL.

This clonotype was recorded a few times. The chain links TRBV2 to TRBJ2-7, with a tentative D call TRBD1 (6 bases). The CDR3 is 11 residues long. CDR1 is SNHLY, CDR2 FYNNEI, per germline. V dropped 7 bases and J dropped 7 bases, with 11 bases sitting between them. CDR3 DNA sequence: TGTGCCAGCACCCAGGGGTGGGAGCAGTACTTC. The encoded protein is CASTQGWEQYF.

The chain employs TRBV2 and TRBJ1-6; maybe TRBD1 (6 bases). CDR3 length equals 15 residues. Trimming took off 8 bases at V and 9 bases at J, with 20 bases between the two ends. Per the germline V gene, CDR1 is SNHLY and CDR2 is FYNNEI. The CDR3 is CASPIQGSDGSPLHF. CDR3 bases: TGTGCCAGCCCCATACAGGGATCGGACGGTTCACCCCTCCACTTT.

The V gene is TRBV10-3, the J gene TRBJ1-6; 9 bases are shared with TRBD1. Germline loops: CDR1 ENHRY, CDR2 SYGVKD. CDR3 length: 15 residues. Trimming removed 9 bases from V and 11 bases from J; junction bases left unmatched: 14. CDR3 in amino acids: CAITFYSGTGPPLHF. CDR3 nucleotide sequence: TGTGCCATTACGTTCTATTCCGGGACAGGGCCACCCCTCCACTTT.

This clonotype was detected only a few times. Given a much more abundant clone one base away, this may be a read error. CDR3 protein: CSVEGRGSHEQYF. The DNA for the CDR3 is TGCAGCGTTGAGGGCAGGGGGTCCCACGAGCAGTACTTC. The chain has TRBV29-1 and TRBJ2-7; TRBD1 aligns across 7 bases. The CDR3 runs 13 residues. Germline values: CDR1 SQVTM, CDR2 ANQGSEA. With V trimmed by 3 bases and J by 5 bases, 7 bases remained unmatched.

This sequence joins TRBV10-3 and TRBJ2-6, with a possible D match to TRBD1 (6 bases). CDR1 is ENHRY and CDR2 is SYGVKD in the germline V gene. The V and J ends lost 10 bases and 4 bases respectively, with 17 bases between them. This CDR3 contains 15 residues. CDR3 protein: CASSPQGTGANVLTF. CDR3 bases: TGTGCCAGTTCCCCCCAGGGGACCGGGGCCAACGTCCTGACTTTC.

CDR3: CASSLWTGGGNQPQHF. The DNA of the CDR3 is TGTGCCAGCAGTCTCTGGACAGGGGGTGGCAATCAGCCCCAGCATTTT. The chain combines TRBV2 with TRBJ1-5, with TRBD1 matching over 10 bases. The germline gives CDR1 SNHLY, CDR2 FYNNEI. This CDR3 has 16 amino acids. The V gene end was trimmed by 5 bases and the J gene end by 2 bases; junction bases not matched to a gene: 6.

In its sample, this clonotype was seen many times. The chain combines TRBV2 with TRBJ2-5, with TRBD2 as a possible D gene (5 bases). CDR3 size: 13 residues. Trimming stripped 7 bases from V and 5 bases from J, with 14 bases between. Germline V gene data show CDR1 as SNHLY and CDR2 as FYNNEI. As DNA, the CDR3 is TGTGCCAGCAAGGGCGCGGGCTTGGAGACCCAGTACTTC. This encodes CASKGAGLETQYF.

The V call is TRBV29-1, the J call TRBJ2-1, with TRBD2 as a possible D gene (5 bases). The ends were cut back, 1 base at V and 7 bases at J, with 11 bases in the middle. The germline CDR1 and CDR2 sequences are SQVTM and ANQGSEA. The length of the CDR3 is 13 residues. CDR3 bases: TGCAGCGTTGAAGCTCGACTACGGAATGAGCAGTTCTTC. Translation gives CSVEARLRNEQFF.

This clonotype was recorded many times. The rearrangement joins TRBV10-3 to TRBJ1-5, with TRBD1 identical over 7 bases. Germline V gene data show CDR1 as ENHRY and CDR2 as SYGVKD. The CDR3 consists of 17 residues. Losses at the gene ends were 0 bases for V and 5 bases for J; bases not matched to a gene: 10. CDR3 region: CAISESGTDEYHQPQHF. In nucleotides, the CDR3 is TGTGCCATCAGTGAGTCAGGGACAGACGAATATCATCAGCCCCAGCATTTT.

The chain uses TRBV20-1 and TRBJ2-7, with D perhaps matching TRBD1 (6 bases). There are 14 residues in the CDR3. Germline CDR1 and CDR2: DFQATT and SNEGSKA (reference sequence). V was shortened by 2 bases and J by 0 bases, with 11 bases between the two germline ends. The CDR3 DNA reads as TGCAGTGCTAGATTGGGCAGGGGCTCCTACGAGCAGTACTTC. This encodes CSARLGRGSYEQYF.

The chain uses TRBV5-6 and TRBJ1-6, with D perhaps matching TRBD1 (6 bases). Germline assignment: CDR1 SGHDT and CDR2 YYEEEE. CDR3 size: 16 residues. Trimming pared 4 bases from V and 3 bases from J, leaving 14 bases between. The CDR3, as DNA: TGTGCCAGCAGCCCGATCCGGGACATCTATAATTCACCCCTCCACTTT. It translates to CASSPIRDIYNSPLHF.

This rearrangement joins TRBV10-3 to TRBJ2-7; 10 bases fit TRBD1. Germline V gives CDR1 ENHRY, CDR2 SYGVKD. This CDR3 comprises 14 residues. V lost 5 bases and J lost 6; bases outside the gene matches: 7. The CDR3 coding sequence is TGTGCCATCAGTTCACCGGGACAGGGGCGCGAGCAGTACTTC. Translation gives CAISSPGQGREQYF.

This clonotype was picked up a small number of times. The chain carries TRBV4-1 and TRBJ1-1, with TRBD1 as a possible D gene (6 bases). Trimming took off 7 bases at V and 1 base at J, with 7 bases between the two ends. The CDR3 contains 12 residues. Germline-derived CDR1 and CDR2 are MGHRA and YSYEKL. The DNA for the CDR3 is TGCGCCAGCATGGGGGCGAACACTGAAGCTTTCTTT. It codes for CASMGANTEAFF.

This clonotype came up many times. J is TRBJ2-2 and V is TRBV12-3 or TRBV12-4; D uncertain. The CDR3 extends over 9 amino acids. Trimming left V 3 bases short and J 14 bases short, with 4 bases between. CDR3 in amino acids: CASSFPLFF. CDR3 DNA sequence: TGTGCCAGCAGTTTTCCTCTGTTTTTT.